The clone carrying this TCR beta chain was seen once. The sample originates from a study of blood T cell repertoires in COVID-19. Study summary: There were acute and convalescent COVID-19 samples, and they came from the United States, Italy and Spain. PBMCs, B-cell-depleted T cells, or T cells were the source of the cDNA or gDNA that made up the material.

Trimming removed 6 bases from V and 2 bases from J; junction bases left unmatched: 11. In germline, CDR1 is SEHNR, CDR2 FQNEAQ (reference sequence). The CDR3 consists of 16 residues. Sequencing was performed with immunoSEQ multiplex PCR; in TCRdb, only in-frame clones are kept and a portion is missing. The repertoire holds fewer than 120,000 clones, 76% seen once, with 3.8% in the top ten. Sequenced: peripheral blood. The chain is built from TRBV7-9 and TRBJ2-5; 8 bases line up with TRBD1. This clonotype was sampled from a woman older than 75 with acute or convalescent COVID-19. The CDR3 coding sequence is TGTGCCAGCAGAAGTGGCCCGGACAGGGTACAAGAGACCCAGTACTTC. Residues: CASRSGPDRVQETQYF.